The source of this T cell receptor beta chain is a study of blood T cell repertoires in COVID-19. Whole-study context: Specimens from acute and convalescent COVID-19 originated in the United States, Italy and Spain. Sources were T cells, B-cell-depleted T cells, or PBMCs; the material itself was cDNA or gDNA.

The germline gives CDR1 KGHDR, CDR2 SFDVKD. Unmatched junction bases numbered 7, after V lost 0 bases and J lost 7 bases. This CDR3 spans 16 amino acids. Methods used by the authors: Nucleated cell counts were estimated from reference gene primer amplification. Assay used: immunoSEQ multiplex PCR; TCRdb lists only in-frame clones, some missing. That table supplies the V and J calls and clone size; D and trimming were determined from the DNA. The repertoire holds 75,000 to 100,000 clones, with around 80% as singletons. Sequencing was performed on peripheral blood. This sequence joins TRBV24-1 and TRBJ2-3; TRBD2 aligns across 9 bases. The TCR comes from a man in his fifties or sixties with active or convalescent COVID-19. Here the CDR3 reads CATSDLRRGGLYTQYF. CDR3 DNA: TGTGCCACCAGTGATTTGCGGCGGGGGGGCTTATATACGCAGTATTTT.